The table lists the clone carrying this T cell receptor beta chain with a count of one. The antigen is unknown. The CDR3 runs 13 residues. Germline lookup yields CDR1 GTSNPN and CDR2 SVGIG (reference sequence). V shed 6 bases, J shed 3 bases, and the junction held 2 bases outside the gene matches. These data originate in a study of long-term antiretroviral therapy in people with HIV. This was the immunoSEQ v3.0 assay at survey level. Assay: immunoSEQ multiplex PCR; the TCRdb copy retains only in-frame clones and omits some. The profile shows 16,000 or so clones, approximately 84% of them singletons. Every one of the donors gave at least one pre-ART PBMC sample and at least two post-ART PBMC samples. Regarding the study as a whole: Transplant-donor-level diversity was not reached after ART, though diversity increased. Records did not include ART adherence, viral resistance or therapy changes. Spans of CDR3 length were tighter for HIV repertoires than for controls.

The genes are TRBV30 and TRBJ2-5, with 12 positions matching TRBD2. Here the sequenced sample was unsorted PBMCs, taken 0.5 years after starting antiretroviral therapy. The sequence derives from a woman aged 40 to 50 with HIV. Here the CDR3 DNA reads TGTGCCTGTCGACTAGCGGGAGAAGAGACCCAGTACTTC. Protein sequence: CACRLAGEETQYF.